The rows below give T cell receptor beta chains drawn from one sample of a study of blood T cell repertoires in COVID-19. Profiled with immunoSEQ multiplex PCR; TCRdb holds only in-frame clones, not every one. Of around 39,000 clones listed, 80% to 90% are singletons. Sample: peripheral blood. The receptors were gathered from a human donor in a cohort sampled during active COVID-19. CDR3s include the opening cysteine and the closing phenylalanine or tryptophan. Fields, in order: clone size, J gene, D gene, V gene, CDR3 protein, CDR3 DNA. D genes are given only for firm matches. Size is stated for part of the rows, as once, few or many counts, or as a class when the clone is expanded.

NA TRBJ2-1 NA TRBV12-3/TRBV12-4 CASSLAGVGEQFF TGTGCCAGCAGTTTAGCGGGAGTGGGTGAGCAGTTCTTC
NA TRBJ2-1 NA TRBV2 CASSLTGIGRNEQFF TGTGCCAGCAGCCTAACAGGGATTGGTAGGAATGAGCAGTTCTTC
NA TRBJ2-4 NA TRBV9 CASSGPQGDIQYF TGTGCCAGCAGCGGCCCTCAAGGGGACATTCAGTACTTC
NA TRBJ2-5 TRBD1 TRBV5-8 CASSLDSGGRETQYF TGTGCCAGCAGCTTGGATTCAGGGGGCAGAGAGACCCAGTACTTC
NA TRBJ1-4 TRBD1 TRBV4-1 CASSQGERQGANEKLFF TGCGCCAGCAGCCAAGGAGAGCGTCAGGGGGCTAACGAAAAACTGTTTTTT
NA TRBJ2-2 TRBD2 TRBV7-3 CASSLTPGLAVGGELFF TGTGCCAGCAGCTTAACTCCGGGACTAGCGGTTGGCGGGGAGCTGTTTTTT
NA TRBJ1-1 NA TRBV12-3/TRBV12-4 CASSFESEAFF TGTGCCAGCAGTTTTGAGTCTGAAGCTTTCTTT
NA TRBJ2-2 NA TRBV9 CASSVGHQINTGELFF TGTGCCAGCAGCGTAGGCCATCAGATTAACACCGGGGAGCTGTTTTTT
NA TRBJ2-5 NA TRBV10-3 CAISFSPKGETQYF TGTGCCATCAGCTTCAGTCCCAAGGGGGAGACCCAGTACTTC
NA TRBJ1-5 NA TRBV21-1 CASSKEGYYSNQPQHF TGTGCCAGCAGCAAGGAGGGTTATTATAGCAATCAGCCCCAGCATTTT
NA TRBJ1-6 NA TRBV2 CASSGLQGSNSPLHF TGTGCCAGCAGTGGTTTACAGGGTAGTAATTCACCCCTCCACTTT
NA TRBJ2-2 NA TRBV5-1 CASSQGSYPTGELFF TGCGCCAGCAGCCAGGGCTCTTACCCCACCGGGGAGCTGTTTTTT
NA TRBJ2-3 NA TRBV30 CAWGDGTASTDTQYF TGTGCCTGGGGGGATGGGACTGCTAGCACAGATACGCAGTATTTT
NA TRBJ2-3 NA TRBV7-6 CASSPLGSGFRTDTQYF TGTGCCAGCAGCCCCCTAGGTAGCGGATTTAGGACAGATACGCAGTATTTT
NA TRBJ2-3 NA TRBV7-9 CAGTRRGGTDTQYF TGTGCCGGGACACGGCGCGGGGGAACAGATACGCAGTATTTT
NA TRBJ2-3 NA TRBV5-6 CASSLELSYTDTQYF TGTGCCAGCAGCTTGGAACTTTCCTACACAGATACGCAGTATTTT
NA TRBJ1-1 TRBD1 TRBV4-3 CASSQDGIDRETFF TGCGCCAGCAGCCAAGACGGGATTGACAGGGAAACTTTCTTT
NA TRBJ1-2 NA TRBV7-2 CASSLDQRQHYGYTF TGTGCCAGCAGCTTAGATCAGAGGCAGCACTATGGCTACACCTTC
NA TRBJ1-1 NA TRBV5-4 CASSFGQNTEAFF TGTGCCAGCAGCTTCGGTCAGAACACTGAAGCTTTCTTT
NA TRBJ2-3 NA TRBV29-1 CSVGRNTDTQYF TGCAGCGTCGGCAGGAACACAGATACGCAGTATTTT
NA TRBJ2-7 NA TRBV7-3 CASSLGGQGYEQYF TGTGCCAGCAGCTTGGGTGGGCAGGGCTACGAGCAGTACTTC
NA TRBJ1-5 TRBD1 TRBV19 CASSPGTGGYSNQPQHF TGTGCCAGTAGTCCAGGGACAGGGGGATATAGCAATCAGCCCCAGCATTTT
NA TRBJ2-5 TRBD2 TRBV7-9 CASSLEGRGETQYF TGTGCCAGCAGCTTAGAGGGGAGGGGAGAGACCCAGTACTTC
NA TRBJ2-3 NA TRBV28 CASGPAQYF TGTGCCAGCGGCCCTGCGCAGTATTTT
once TRBJ2-7 NA TRBV11-2 CASSLGPTVYEQYF TGTGCCAGCAGCTTAGGGCCGACAGTCTACGAGCAGTACTTC
NA TRBJ1-1 NA TRBV18 CASSRPGATEAFF TGTGCCAGCTCAAGACCAGGGGCCACTGAAGCTTTCTTT
NA TRBJ2-7 NA TRBV2 CASSTLERKYSYEQYF TGTGCCAGCAGTACCCTCGAGCGGAAGTACTCCTACGAGCAGTACTTC
NA TRBJ1-1 TRBD1 TRBV7-9 CASSLAHGQGAVTEAFF TGTGCCAGCAGCTTAGCGCACGGCCAGGGGGCCGTCACTGAAGCTTTCTTT
NA TRBJ2-7 TRBD2 TRBV30 CALTSGFSYEQYF TGTGCCCTTACTAGCGGCTTCTCCTACGAGCAGTACTTC
NA TRBJ2-7 NA TRBV25-1 CASSARGFSYEQYF TGTGCCAGCAGTGCCAGGGGCTTCTCCTACGAGCAGTACTTC
NA TRBJ2-7 TRBD2 TRBV3-1/TRBV3-2 CASSQSAGGYEQYF TGTGCCAGCAGCCAATCAGCGGGGGGTTACGAGCAGTACTTC
once TRBJ1-4 NA TRBV27 CASSFRENEKLFF TGTGCCAGCAGTTTCAGGGAAAATGAAAAACTGTTTTTT
few TRBJ2-2 TRBD2 TRBV4-1 CASSLRTSGTGELFF TGCGCCAGCAGCCTTCGGACTAGCGGGACCGGGGAGCTGTTTTTT
few TRBJ1-5 TRBD1 TRBV27 CASSPLGTGGRKPQHF TGTGCCAGCAGTCCCCTGGGGACAGGGGGTCGGAAGCCCCAGCATTTT
NA TRBJ2-5 NA TRBV7-2 CASSLAGGGETQYF TGTGCCAGCAGCTTAGCGGGGGGTGGGGAGACCCAGTACTTC
NA TRBJ2-3 NA TRBV7-9 CASSFHTVSRTDTQYF TGTGCCAGCAGCTTCCATACAGTCTCCCGCACAGATACGCAGTATTTT
NA TRBJ2-1 TRBD2 TRBV5-1 CASSLVASGRDEQFF TGCGCCAGCAGCTTGGTTGCTAGCGGGAGGGATGAGCAGTTCTTC
NA TRBJ2-7 NA TRBV11-3 CASSQRPGYEQYF TGTGCCAGCAGCCAAAGGCCGGGATATGAGCAGTACTTC
NA TRBJ2-2 TRBD1 TRBV9 CASSSGTVNTGELFF TGTGCCAGCAGTTCAGGGACAGTGAACACCGGGGAGCTGTTTTTT
NA TRBJ1-2 TRBD1 TRBV5-1 CASSLSGQDGGYGYTF TGCGCCAGCAGCTTGAGCGGACAGGACGGAGGGTATGGCTACACCTTC
NA TRBJ1-2 NA TRBV7-2 CASSLEGAPGYTF TGTGCCAGCAGCTTAGAAGGGGCGCCTGGCTACACCTTC
NA TRBJ2-7 NA TRBV9 CASTSQAEPYEQYF TGTGCCAGCACCTCCCAAGCGGAACCTTACGAGCAGTACTTC
NA TRBJ2-7 TRBD1 TRBV19 CASSQGGVEQYF TGTGCCAGTAGTCAAGGGGGCGTCGAGCAGTACTTC
once TRBJ2-1 TRBD1 TRBV7-2 CASSLDIRTGEQFF TGTGCCAGCAGCTTAGATATTCGGACAGGGGAGCAGTTCTTC
NA TRBJ2-1 NA TRBV11-2 CASSLGGVGYNEQFF TGTGCCAGCAGCTTAGGGGGGGTCGGGTACAATGAGCAGTTCTTC
NA TRBJ2-3 NA TRBV5-5 CASSLMEGAREVTQYF TGTGCCAGCAGCTTGATGGAGGGGGCGAGGGAGGTAACGCAGTATTTT
NA TRBJ2-3 NA TRBV3-1/TRBV3-2 CASSPTMTAGADTQYF TGTGCCAGCAGCCCGACGATGACAGCCGGCGCAGATACGCAGTATTTT
NA TRBJ2-3 NA TRBV12-3/TRBV12-4 CASRAGSAPSRDF TGTGCCAGCAGAGCCGGTAGCGCTCCCTCGCGGGATTTT
NA TRBJ2-6 NA TRBV27 CASSRVGGSSGANVLTF TGTGCCAGCAGCCGAGTGGGGGGATCCTCTGGGGCCAACGTCCTGACTTTC
NA TRBJ1-2 TRBD1 TRBV2 CARTRTGGSYGYTF TGTGCCAGGACCCGGACAGGGGGCTCCTATGGCTACACCTTC
NA TRBJ1-2 NA TRBV4-3 CASSRGGGYGYTF TGCGCCAGCAGCCGGGGGGGCGGCTATGGCTACACCTTC
NA TRBJ2-5 TRBD2 TRBV30 CAWSGFGLAGGETQYF TGTGCCTGGAGTGGCTTTGGTCTAGCGGGAGGAGAGACCCAGTACTTC
NA TRBJ2-2 NA TRBV5-1 CASRRGQAGELFF TGCGCCAGCAGGCGGGGGCAAGCCGGGGAGCTGTTTTTT
NA TRBJ2-3 TRBD1 TRBV12-5 CASGRDRAPLEDTQYF TGTGCTAGTGGCAGGGACAGGGCACCGTTAGAGGATACGCAGTATTTT